This T cell receptor beta chain is drawn from a study of blood T cells in healthy people across ages. Study-level results: Diversity estimated from one million T cells was considered an underestimate.

The CDR3 is 16 amino acids. Germline CDR1 and CDR2: DFQATT and SNEGSKA (reference sequence). V was cut by 3 bases and J by 2 bases, with 19 bases left in between. A second roughly 6 to 11 cycle PCR used barcoded and J-beta primers. TCRdb fed the 5' RACE reads into MiXCR, producing one record per CDR3 protein. The sample has 700,000 to 850,000 distinct CDR3 sequences; 53% are singletons. No fewer than 6 million PBMCs went into each sample. Concerning this clonotype: The antigen remains undetermined.

V and J are TRBV20-1 and TRBJ1-1; D not certain. The receptor comes from a man older than 75 in good health. Sequenced input: blood. CDR3 region: CSASSPWAELNTEAFF. The CDR3 coding sequence is TGCAGTGCTAGTTCCCCTTGGGCAGAGTTAAACACTGAAGCTTTCTTT.